The 15 T cell receptor beta chains in this list originate from one sample, sequenced in a study of CD8 T cells in Susac syndrome (dated by TCRdb to about 2019). Libraries were built with the immunoSEQ multiplex PCR assay. RNA was extracted using the RNeasy kit, and roughly 0.45 to 1 microgram was reverse transcribed with random hexamers. TCRdb reran the public reads through fastp at Q25 and MiXCR, keeping productive beta chains. Rows matching on CDR3 protein sequence are summarized as one entry with the most common DNA and genes. This sample comprises about 210,000 distinct CDR3 sequences, 85% to 95% of them detected only once. The ten top clones hold 0.082% of the sample. The sequenced sample consisted of CD4+ T cells from PBMCs. These receptors were collected from a human donor with multiple sclerosis.

The chain links TRBV7-2 to TRBJ2-3; unclear D gene. The CDR3 runs 14 residues. Germline V CDR1 and CDR2: SGHTA, FQGNSA. The V end was cut by 1 base, the J end by 6 bases, with 11 bases between. The CDR3 is CASSLVSLGDTQYF. The CDR3 coding sequence is TGTGCCAGCAGCTTAGTTTCTTTAGGGGATACGCAGTATTTT.

The chain joins TRBV5-1 to TRBJ1-2; D gene uncertain. Per germline, CDR1 SGHRS and CDR2 YFSETQ. The length of the CDR3 is 15 residues. Trimming left V 4 bases short and J 5 bases short, with 18 bases between. In DNA, the CDR3 is TGCGCCAGCAGCCCTGGGCAACACCAACCATATGGCTACACCTTC. It encodes CASSPGQHQPYGYTF.

The chain is built from TRBV5-1 and TRBJ1-5, with no clear D. The CDR3 is 14 amino acids. Germline V CDR1 and CDR2: SGHRS, YFSETQ. Trimming took off 3 bases at V and 2 bases at J, with 9 bases between the two ends. The CDR3 sequence: CASSYGEGNQPQHF. CDR3 DNA: TGCGCCAGCAGCTACGGGGAAGGCAATCAGCCCCAGCATTTT.

The chain is built from TRBV30 and TRBJ1-5, with D unresolved. Between the trimmed V and J ends, which lost 2 bases and 2 bases, there was a span of 13 bases. In germline, CDR1 is GTSNPN, CDR2 SVGIG (reference sequence). This CDR3 contains 15 residues. CDR3 bases: TGTGCCTGGAGTAGTGGTTTGGGTGGCAATCAGCCCCAGCATTTT. It translates to CAWSSGLGGNQPQHF.

The chain couples TRBV19 to TRBJ2-3; 11 nucleotides match TRBD1. The germline CDR1 and CDR2 sequences are LNHDA and SQIVND (reference sequence). The V gene end was trimmed by 6 bases and the J gene end by 6 bases; junction bases not matched to a gene: 5. The length of the CDR3 is 14 residues. The CDR3 here is CASRADRGRDTQYF. DNA for the CDR3: TGTGCCAGTAGGGCGGACAGGGGGCGTGATACGCAGTATTTT.

This clonotype was counted a few times. This chain connects TRBV3-1 to TRBJ2-6; D is undetermined. Trimming took 0 bases from V and 0 from J, leaving 3 bases between them. CDR3 length equals 15 residues. CDR1 is LGHDT, CDR2 YNNKEL, per germline (reference sequence). The CDR3 loop is CASSQDSSGANVLTF. DNA of the CDR3: TGTGCCAGCAGCCAAGACAGCTCTGGGGCCAACGTCCTGACTTTC.

The chain couples TRBV12-3 or TRBV12-4 to TRBJ2-7, with D tentatively TRBD1 (6 bases). Trimming removed 5 bases at V and 3 bases at J, with 17 bases between. The CDR3 spans 15 residues. The CDR3 bases are TGTGCCAGCAGTCCAAACGGGACAACCCACTACGAGCAGTACTTC. It yields the protein CASSPNGTTHYEQYF.

This rearrangement joins TRBV2 to TRBJ2-5; D gene unclear. Per the germline V gene, CDR1 is SNHLY and CDR2 is FYNNEI. The V end was cut by 7 bases, the J end by 0 bases, with 9 bases between. This CDR3 is built from 13 residues. The DNA of the CDR3 is TGTGCCAGCACCTTTAGGAACCAAGAGACCCAGTACTTC. This translates into CASTFRNQETQYF. Looking up the rest from reference TRBV2 and TRBJ2-5 gives the full variable domain: EPEVTQTPSHQVTQMGQEVILRCVPISNHLYFYWYRQILGQKVEFLVSFYNNEISEKSEIFDDQFSVERPDGSNFTLKIRSTKLEDSAMYFCASTFRNQETQYFGPGTRLLVL.

The rearrangement uses TRBV20-1 and TRBJ2-1, with D maybe TRBD1 (5 bases). V lost 5 bases, J lost 2 bases, and 13 bases lay in between. The CDR3 is 14 residues long. Germline lookup yields CDR1 DFQATT and CDR2 SNEGSKA (reference sequence). CDR3 sequence (DNA): TGCAGTGCTTTAGGGGCAACCGCCTACAATGAGCAGTTCTTC. This encodes CSALGATAYNEQFF.

This clonotype was recorded once. The chain has TRBV5-1 and TRBJ1-1, with 9 bases lining up with TRBD1. Trimming took 5 bases from V and 5 from J; bases not matched to a gene: 7. CDR1 is SGHRS, CDR2 YFSETQ, per germline. The CDR3 loop spans 14 amino acids. The CDR3 DNA follows: TGCGCCAGCAGGCAAACAGGGGGCCCGACTGAAGCTTTCTTT. Protein product: CASRQTGGPTEAFF.

The chain has TRBV3-1 and TRBJ2-3, with TRBD1 identical over 9 bases. The CDR3 length is 13 residues. Trimming at V came to 4 bases and at J to 10 bases, leaving 6 bases not matched to a gene. Germline V gene sequence: CDR1 LGHDT, CDR2 YNNKEL (reference sequence). The CDR3 coding sequence is TGTGCCAGCAGCCCGGGACAGGGTCGAGCGCAGTATTTT. Its translation: CASSPGQGRAQYF.

The chain is built from TRBV29-1 and TRBJ2-2, with 9 nucleotides matching TRBD1. The ends lost 7 bases at V and 5 bases at J; junction bases unmatched: 5. Germline assignment: CDR1 SQVTM and CDR2 ANQGSEA. CDR3 length equals 13 residues. The CDR3 DNA follows: TGCAGCGGGCGGACAGGGGTTACCGGGGAGCTGTTTTTT. Translation: CSGRTGVTGELFF.

The J gene is TRBJ1-1, the V gene TRBV20-1; D is unresolved. The germline gives CDR1 DFQATT, CDR2 SNEGSKA (reference sequence). V was shortened by 0 bases and J by 10 bases, with 21 bases between the two germline ends. The CDR3 consists of 15 residues. The CDR3 DNA reads as TGCAGTGCTAGAGATCTCCGAAGGGAATCGATGGGAGCTTTCTTT. Translated: CSARDLRRESMGAFF.

This chain uses TRBV10-3 with TRBJ1-5; D is unclear. Trimming stripped 4 bases from V and 4 bases from J, with 8 bases between. Germline CDR1 reads ENHRY; CDR2 reads SYGVKD. The CDR3 totals 13 residues. CDR3 protein: CAISADWNQPQHF. The CDR3 DNA follows: TGTGCCATCAGTGCCGACTGGAATCAGCCCCAGCATTTT.

The count of this clonotype is one. The chain has TRBV12-3 or TRBV12-4 and TRBJ2-5, with a weak D call TRBD2 (5 bases). The V end was cut by 2 bases, the J end by 10 bases, with 11 bases between. The CDR3 extends over 12 amino acids. CDR3 sequence (DNA): TGTGCCAGCAGTTTACCCCAGCGGAACCAGTACTTC. Translation: CASSLPQRNQYF.